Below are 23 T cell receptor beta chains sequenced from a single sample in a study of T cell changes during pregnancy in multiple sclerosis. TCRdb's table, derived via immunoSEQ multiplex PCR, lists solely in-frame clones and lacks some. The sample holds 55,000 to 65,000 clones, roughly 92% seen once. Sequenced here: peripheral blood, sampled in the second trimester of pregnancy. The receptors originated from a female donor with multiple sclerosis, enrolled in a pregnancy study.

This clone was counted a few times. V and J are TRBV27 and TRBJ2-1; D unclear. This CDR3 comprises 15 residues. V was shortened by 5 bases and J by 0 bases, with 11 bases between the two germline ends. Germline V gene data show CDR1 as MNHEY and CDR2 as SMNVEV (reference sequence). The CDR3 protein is CASSPPDLSYNEQFF. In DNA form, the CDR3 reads TGTGCCAGCAGTCCTCCAGATCTCTCCTACAATGAGCAGTTCTTC.

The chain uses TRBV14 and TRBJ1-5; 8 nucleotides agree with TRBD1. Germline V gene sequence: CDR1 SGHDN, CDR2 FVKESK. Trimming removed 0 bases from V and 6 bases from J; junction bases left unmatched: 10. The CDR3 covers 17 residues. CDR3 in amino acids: CASSQDLGQGVSQPQHF. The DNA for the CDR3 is TGTGCCAGCAGCCAAGATCTCGGACAGGGAGTTAGTCAGCCCCAGCATTTT.

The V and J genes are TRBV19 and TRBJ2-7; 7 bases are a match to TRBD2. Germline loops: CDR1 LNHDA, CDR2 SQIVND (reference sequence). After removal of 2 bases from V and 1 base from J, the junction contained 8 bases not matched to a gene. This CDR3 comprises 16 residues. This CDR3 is CASSINGGKGSYEQYF. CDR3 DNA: TGTGCCAGTAGTATAAACGGGGGGAAGGGATCCTACGAGCAGTACTTC.

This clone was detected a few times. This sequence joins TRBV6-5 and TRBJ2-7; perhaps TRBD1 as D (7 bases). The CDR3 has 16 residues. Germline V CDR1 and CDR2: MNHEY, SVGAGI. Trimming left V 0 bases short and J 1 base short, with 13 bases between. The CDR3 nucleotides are TGTGCCAGCAGTTACTCGGCGGGACAGAGATCCTACGAGCAGTACTTC. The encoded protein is CASSYSAGQRSYEQYF.

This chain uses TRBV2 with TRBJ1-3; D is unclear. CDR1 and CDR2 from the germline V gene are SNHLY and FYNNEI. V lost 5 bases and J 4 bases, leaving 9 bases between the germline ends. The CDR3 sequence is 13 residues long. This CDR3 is CASSPGGGNTIYF. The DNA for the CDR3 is TGTGCCAGCAGTCCAGGAGGGGGAAACACCATATATTTT.

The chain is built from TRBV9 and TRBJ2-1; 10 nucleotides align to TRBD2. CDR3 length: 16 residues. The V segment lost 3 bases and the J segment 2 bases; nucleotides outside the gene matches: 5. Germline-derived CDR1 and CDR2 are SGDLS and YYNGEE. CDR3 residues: CASSALAGVTYNEQFF. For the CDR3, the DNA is TGTGCCAGCAGCGCCCTAGCGGGAGTCACCTACAATGAGCAGTTCTTC.

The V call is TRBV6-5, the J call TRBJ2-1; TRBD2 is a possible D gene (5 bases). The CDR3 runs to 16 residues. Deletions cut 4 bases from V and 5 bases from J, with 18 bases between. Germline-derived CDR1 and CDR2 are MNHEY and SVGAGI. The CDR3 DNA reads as TGTGCCAGCAGTTTTCACCGCGAGGGTATCGACAATGAGCAGTTCTTC. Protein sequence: CASSFHREGIDNEQFF.

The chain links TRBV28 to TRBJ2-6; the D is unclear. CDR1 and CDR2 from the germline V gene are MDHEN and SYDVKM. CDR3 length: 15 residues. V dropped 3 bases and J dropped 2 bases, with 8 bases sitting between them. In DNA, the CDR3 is TGTGCCAGCAGTTTCCAGCGCCCTGGGGCCAACGTCCTGACTTTC. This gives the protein CASSFQRPGANVLTF.

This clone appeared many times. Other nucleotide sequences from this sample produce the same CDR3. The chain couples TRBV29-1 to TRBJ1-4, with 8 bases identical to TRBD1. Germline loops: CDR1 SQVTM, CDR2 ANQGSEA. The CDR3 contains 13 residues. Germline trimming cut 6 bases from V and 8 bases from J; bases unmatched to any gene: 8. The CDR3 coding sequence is TGCAGCGTGGAGACAGGGGCAGGGGAAAAACTGTTTTTT. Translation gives CSVETGAGEKLFF.

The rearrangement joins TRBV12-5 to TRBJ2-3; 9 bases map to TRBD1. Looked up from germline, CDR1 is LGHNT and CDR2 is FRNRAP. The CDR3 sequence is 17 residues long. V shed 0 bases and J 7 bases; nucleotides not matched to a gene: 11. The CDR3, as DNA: TGTGCTAGTGGTTTGGTAGTCCGGGACAGGGCTACGAATACGCAGTATTTT. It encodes CASGLVVRDRATNTQYF.

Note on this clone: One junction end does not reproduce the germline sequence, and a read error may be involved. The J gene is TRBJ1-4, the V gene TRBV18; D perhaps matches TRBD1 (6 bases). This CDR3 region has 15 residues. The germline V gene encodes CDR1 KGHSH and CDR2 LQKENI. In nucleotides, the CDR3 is TGTGCCAGCTCACCACCGGGGGCGTCTAACGAAAAACTGTTTTTT. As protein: CASSPPGASNEKLFF. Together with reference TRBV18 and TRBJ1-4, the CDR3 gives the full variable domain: NAGVMQNPRHLVRRRGQEARLRCSPMKGHSHVYWYRQLPEEGLKFMVYLQKENIIDESGMPKERFSAEFPKEGPSILRIQQVVRGDSAAYFCASSPPGASNEKLFFGSGTQLSVL.

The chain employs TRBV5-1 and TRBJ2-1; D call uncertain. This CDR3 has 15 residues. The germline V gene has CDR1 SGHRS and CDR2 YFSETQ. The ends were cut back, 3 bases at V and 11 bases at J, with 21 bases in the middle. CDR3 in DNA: TGCGCCAGCAGCTCACAAGACGGCAGGTACGAAAAGCAGTTCTTC. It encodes CASSSQDGRYEKQFF.

The CDR3 here is CASSPLGGLAGNEQYF. CDR3 sequence (DNA): TGCGCCAGCAGCCCTTTAGGGGGACTAGCGGGCAACGAGCAGTACTTC. The chain recombines TRBV5-1 with TRBJ2-7; the match to TRBD2 covers 12 bases. Germline V gene sequence: CDR1 SGHRS, CDR2 YFSETQ. The CDR3 loop spans 16 amino acids. V shed 4 bases and J 5 bases; nucleotides not matched to a gene: 10.

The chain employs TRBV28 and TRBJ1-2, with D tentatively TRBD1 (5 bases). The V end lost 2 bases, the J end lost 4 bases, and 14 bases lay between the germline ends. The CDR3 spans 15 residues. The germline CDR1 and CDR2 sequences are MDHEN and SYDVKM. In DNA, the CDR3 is TGTGCCAGCAGTTTAGGTCAGGGTAGGGTCTATGGCTACACCTTC. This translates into CASSLGQGRVYGYTF.

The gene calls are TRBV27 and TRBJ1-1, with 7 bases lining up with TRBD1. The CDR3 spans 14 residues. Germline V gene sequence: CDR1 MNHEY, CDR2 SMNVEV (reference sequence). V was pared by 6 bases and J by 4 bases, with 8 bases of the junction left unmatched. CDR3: CASSLIEGATEAFF. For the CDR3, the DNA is TGTGCCAGCAGCCTTATTGAGGGGGCCACTGAAGCTTTCTTT.

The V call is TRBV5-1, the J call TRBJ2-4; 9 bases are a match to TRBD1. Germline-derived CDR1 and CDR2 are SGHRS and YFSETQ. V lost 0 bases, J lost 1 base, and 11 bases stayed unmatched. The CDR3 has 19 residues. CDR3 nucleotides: TGCGCCAGCAGCTTGGCCCGGGGACAGGGAATATCGGCCAAAAACATTCAGTACTTC. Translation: CASSLARGQGISAKNIQYF.

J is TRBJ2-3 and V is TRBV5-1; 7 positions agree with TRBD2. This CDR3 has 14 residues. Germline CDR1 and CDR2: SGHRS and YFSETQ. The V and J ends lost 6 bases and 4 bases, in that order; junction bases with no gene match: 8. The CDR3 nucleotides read TGCGCCAGCATGGCGGGAGTCGGACCAGATACGCAGTATTTT. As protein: CASMAGVGPDTQYF.

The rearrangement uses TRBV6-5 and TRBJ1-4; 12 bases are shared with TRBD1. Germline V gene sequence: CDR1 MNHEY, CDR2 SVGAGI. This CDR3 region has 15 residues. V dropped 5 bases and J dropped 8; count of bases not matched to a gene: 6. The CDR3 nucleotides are TGTGCCAGCAGTCACACCGGGACAGGGGGCGAAAAACTGTTTTTT. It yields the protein CASSHTGTGGEKLFF.

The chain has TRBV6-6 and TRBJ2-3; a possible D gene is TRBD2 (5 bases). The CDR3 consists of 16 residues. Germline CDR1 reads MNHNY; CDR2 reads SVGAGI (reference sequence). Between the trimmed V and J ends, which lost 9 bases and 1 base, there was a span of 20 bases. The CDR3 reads CASEGEVEPGTDTQYF. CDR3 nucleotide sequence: TGTGCCAGTGAGGGTGAGGTTGAGCCGGGCACAGATACGCAGTATTTT.

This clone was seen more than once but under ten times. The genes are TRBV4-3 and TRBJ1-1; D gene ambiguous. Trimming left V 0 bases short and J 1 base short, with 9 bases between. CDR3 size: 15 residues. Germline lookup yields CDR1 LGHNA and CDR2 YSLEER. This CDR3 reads CASSQDNGGNTEAFF. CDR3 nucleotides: TGCGCCAGCAGCCAAGATAATGGAGGGAACACTGAAGCTTTCTTT.

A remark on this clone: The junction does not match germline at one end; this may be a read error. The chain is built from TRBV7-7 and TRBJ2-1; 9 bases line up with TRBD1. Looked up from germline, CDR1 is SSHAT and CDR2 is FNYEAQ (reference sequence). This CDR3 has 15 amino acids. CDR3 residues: CASSLGGQGSNEQFF. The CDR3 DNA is TGTGCTAGCAGCTTAGGAGGACAGGGGTCGAATGAGCAGTTCTTC. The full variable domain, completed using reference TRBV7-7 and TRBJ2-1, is GAGVSQSPRYKVTKRGQDVTLRCDPISSHATLYWYQQALGQGPEFLTYFNYEAQPDKSGLPSDRFSAERPEGSISTLTIQRTEQRDSAMYRCASSLGGQGSNEQFFGPGTRLTVL.

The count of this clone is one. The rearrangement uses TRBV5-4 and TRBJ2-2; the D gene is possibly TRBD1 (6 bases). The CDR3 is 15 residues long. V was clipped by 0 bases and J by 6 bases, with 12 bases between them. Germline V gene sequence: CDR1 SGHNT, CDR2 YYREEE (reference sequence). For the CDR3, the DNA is TGTGCCAGCAGCTTGGAACAGGGTCGGGCCGGGGAGCTGTTTTTT. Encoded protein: CASSLEQGRAGELFF.

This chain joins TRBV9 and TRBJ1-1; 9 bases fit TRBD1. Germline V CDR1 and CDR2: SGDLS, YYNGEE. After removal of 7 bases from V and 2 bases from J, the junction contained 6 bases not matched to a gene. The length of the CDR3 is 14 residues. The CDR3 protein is CASGGTGRNTEAFF. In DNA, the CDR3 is TGTGCCAGCGGGGGGACAGGGAGAAACACTGAAGCTTTCTTT.